This TCR beta chain derives from a study of radiation and T cells in renal cell carcinoma. Turning to the study itself: Nephrectomy followed 15 Gy stereotactic body radiation by 4 weeks.

The CDR3 spans 8 residues. Germline CDR1 is DFQATT and CDR2 is SNEGSKA (reference sequence). The V end was cut by 6 bases, the J end by 13 bases, with 7 bases between. Sequencing used immunoSEQ multiplex PCR; TCRdb keeps in-frame clones, though not all of them. The sample has some 150,000 clones; approximately 88% are singletons. Time point meaning: blood 2 weeks post-SBRT. Treatment indicated: 15 Gy SBRT to primary tumor, nephrectomy 4 weeks later. Serial blood draws occurred at baseline and 2 and 4 weeks post-SBRT. The source of this sequence is a woman aged 50 to 60 with renal cell carcinoma. Material: blood, obtained from a patient whose treatment included radiotherapy and nephrectomy. J is TRBJ2-1 and V is TRBV20-1, with D perhaps TRBD2 (6 bases). Here the CDR3 reads CSAGGQFF. In nucleotides, the CDR3 is TGCAGTGCCGGGGGTCAGTTCTTC.